These 8 T cell receptor beta chains were sequenced from one sample in a study of cytomegalovirus exposure and HLA in healthy donors. This PCR relied on a set of 60 Vbeta primers and 13 Jbeta primers. Method: immunoSEQ multiplex PCR; TCRdb's copy keeps in-frame clones and lacks some. The sample yields 120,000 or so clones, more than 60% seen once. Sample: PBMCs. All receptors derive from a woman aged 45-65 years in good health and CMV-seropositive.

J is TRBJ2-5 and V is TRBV20-1; 9 positions match TRBD1. CDR3 length: 11 amino acids. V lost 6 bases and J lost 8; bases outside the gene matches: 4. Germline V gene sequence: CDR1 DFQATT, CDR2 SNEGSKA (reference sequence). CDR3 nucleotide sequence: TGCAGTGCGGGACAGGGTCTTACCCAGTACTTC. It codes for CSAGQGLTQYF.

In DNA form, the CDR3 reads TGTGCCAGCAGAAACAGGGGTAATCAGCCCCAGCATTTT. Protein: CASRNRGNQPQHF. The gene calls are TRBV28 and TRBJ1-5, with 7 positions matching TRBD1. Germline V lookup: CDR1 MDHEN, CDR2 SYDVKM. The CDR3 totals 13 residues. The V and J ends lost 6 bases and 4 bases, in that order; junction bases with no gene match: 3.

The table lists this clone with a few counts. The V gene is TRBV13, the J gene TRBJ2-1; D remains ambiguous. Trimming stripped 1 base from V and 7 bases from J, with 11 bases between. The germline V gene has CDR1 PRHDT and CDR2 FYEKMQ (reference sequence). The CDR3 covers 14 residues. CDR3 sequence: CASSLAVSENEQFF. Here the CDR3 DNA reads TGTGCCAGCAGCTTAGCAGTAAGCGAGAATGAGCAGTTCTTC.

The V and J genes are TRBV28 and TRBJ1-2; D is unresolved. The V end lost 2 bases, the J end lost 0 bases, and 13 bases lay between the germline ends. CDR1 and CDR2 from the germline V gene are MDHEN and SYDVKM. The CDR3 covers 16 residues. In DNA, the CDR3 is TGTGCCAGCAGTTTAATCAGGCCCCTTACTAACTATGGCTACACCTTC. Translation: CASSLIRPLTNYGYTF.

The J gene is TRBJ2-6, the V gene TRBV5-6, with 8 positions matching TRBD2. Germline V CDR1 and CDR2: SGHDT, YYEEEE. With V trimmed by 4 bases and J by 1 base, 7 bases remained unmatched. The CDR3 sequence is 17 residues long. CDR3 sequence (DNA): TGTGCCAGCAGCCCCGGGGGGGTTCGATCTGGGGCCAACGTCCTGACTTTC. This encodes CASSPGGVRSGANVLTF.

The chain recombines TRBV5-4 with TRBJ2-2; no definite D call. The CDR3 runs 14 residues. V was trimmed by 4 bases and J by 2 bases, leaving 9 bases between them. Germline V lookup: CDR1 SGHNT, CDR2 YYREEE (reference sequence). CDR3 sequence (DNA): TGTGCCAGCAGCCCCCTAGGCAACACCGGGGAGCTGTTTTTT. Its protein product is CASSPLGNTGELFF. Full variable domain (outside the CDR3, taken from reference TRBV5-4 and TRBJ2-2): ETGVTQSPTHLIKTRGQQVTLRCSSQSGHNTVSWYQQALGQGPQFIFQYYREEENGRGNFPPRFSGLQFPNYSSELNVNALELDDSALYLCASSPLGNTGELFFGEGSRLTVL.

The CDR3 protein is CASSPRGDGQPQHF. The CDR3 bases are TGTGCCAGCAGTCCCAGGGGAGATGGGCAGCCCCAGCATTTT. The chain has TRBV27 and TRBJ1-5, with D perhaps matching TRBD1 (6 bases). V gave up 5 bases and J gave up 7 bases, with 15 bases separating them. Germline V gene lookup returns CDR1 MNHEY and CDR2 SMNVEV (reference sequence). CDR3 size: 14 residues.

The V gene is TRBV6-6, the J gene TRBJ1-2; the D gene is possibly TRBD1 (6 bases). The germline gives CDR1 MNHNY, CDR2 SVGAGI (reference sequence). The V and J ends lost 0 bases and 7 bases respectively, with 18 bases between them. CDR3 size: 16 residues. CDR3 residues: CASSYSRGAIVSGYTF. CDR3 nucleotides: TGTGCCAGCAGTTACTCTCGGGGGGCAATAGTGAGTGGCTACACCTTC.